These 19 T cell receptor beta chains originate from one sample sequenced in a study of shared clonotypes between healthy human individuals. CD45RO-negative cells were positively selected for CCR7, leaving out terminally differentiated effector memory CD45RA+ cells. The table came from immunoSEQ multiplex PCR; TCRdb's copy has only in-frame clones and leaves some out. The table records 1.5 million to 2.5 million clones, around 96% of them present only once. Sequencing was done on a sample of naive CD8+ T cells sorted from blood. These receptors originate from a man aged 18 to 30 in good health.

This clone came up once. The junction differs from germline at one of its ends, possibly a read error. V is TRBV30 and J is TRBJ1-4, with D unclear. Germline V gives CDR1 GTSNPN, CDR2 SVGIG (reference sequence). The length of the CDR3 is 13 residues. In DNA form, the CDR3 reads TGTGCCTGGAGTGTACTAGGGAATGACAAACTGTTTTTT. This codes for CAWSVLGNDKLFF.

J is TRBJ2-3 and V is TRBV11-1; no definite D call. The CDR3 is 15 amino acids. Between the trimmed V and J ends, which lost 5 bases and 6 bases, there was a span of 18 bases. Germline-derived CDR1 and CDR2 are SGHAT and FQDESV (reference sequence). CDR3 protein: CASSLAQTKYDTQYF. The DNA of the CDR3 is TGTGCCAGCAGCCTCGCCCAGACGAAGTACGATACGCAGTATTTT.

V gene TRBV30 combines with J gene TRBJ1-2, with a tentative D call TRBD1 (5 bases). CDR1 is GTSNPN and CDR2 is SVGIG in the germline V gene (reference sequence). The V gene lost 5 bases and the J gene lost 1 base, with 14 bases spanning the gap. The CDR3 covers 14 residues. CDR3 loop: CAWWAGHYNYGYTF. CDR3 sequence (DNA): TGTGCCTGGTGGGCCGGACATTATAACTATGGCTACACCTTC.

V and J are TRBV19 and TRBJ2-7; TRBD1 might be the D (5 bases). Germline CDR1 reads LNHDA; CDR2 reads SQIVND (reference sequence). The V gene lost 4 bases and the J gene lost 6 bases, with 10 bases spanning the gap. The CDR3 is made up of 12 amino acids. CDR3 in amino acids: CASSKGPGEQYF. The CDR3 DNA reads TGTGCCAGTAGTAAGGGGCCGGGCGAGCAGTACTTC.

The V call is TRBV6-5, the J call TRBJ2-1; no firm D call. Trimming took 3 bases from V and 9 from J, leaving 18 bases between them. The CDR3 runs to 15 residues. Germline V lookup: CDR1 MNHEY, CDR2 SVGAGI. The CDR3 loop is CASSYFTDGSLEQFF. The CDR3 DNA is TGTGCCAGCAGTTATTTTACAGACGGATCCCTTGAGCAGTTCTTC.

The gene calls are TRBV27 and TRBJ1-2, with D possibly TRBD1 on 6 matching bases. CDR1 is MNHEY, CDR2 SMNVEV, per germline (reference sequence). The CDR3 covers 13 residues. V was cut by 5 bases and J by 5 bases, with 12 bases left in between. CDR3 protein: CASSTLQGYGYTF. The CDR3 nucleotides are TGTGCCAGCAGTACGCTACAGGGATATGGCTACACCTTC.

This rearrangement joins TRBV9 to TRBJ1-3; D gene ambiguous. CDR1 and CDR2 from the germline V gene are SGDLS and YYNGEE. The CDR3 is made up of 16 amino acids. V lost 7 bases and J 0 bases, leaving 17 bases between the germline ends. The CDR3 sequence: CASAGPPRSSGNTIYF. CDR3 DNA: TGTGCCAGCGCCGGCCCGCCTAGGAGCTCTGGAAACACCATATATTTT.

The CDR3 DNA is TGTGCCAGCAGCCCGACAGTTAGCGGGGTATACACCGGGGAGCTGTTTTTT. This encodes CASSPTVSGVYTGELFF. The chain carries TRBV7-6 and TRBJ2-2; 8 bases align to TRBD2. Trimming at V came to 5 bases and at J to 3 bases, leaving 11 bases not matched to a gene. The CDR3 spans 17 residues. Germline assignment: CDR1 SGHVS and CDR2 FNYEAQ.

This clone has just one count. The chain employs TRBV18 and TRBJ1-5; 7 bases are shared with TRBD1. The CDR3 is made up of 16 amino acids. The J segment lost 2 bases and the V segment lost 4 bases, leaving 8 bases of the junction unmatched. CDR1 and CDR2 (germline): KGHSH, LQKENI. CDR3 sequence: CASSLGSQGGNQPQHF. The CDR3 DNA reads TGTGCCAGCTCACTAGGGTCTCAGGGGGGCAATCAGCCCCAGCATTTT.

The V and J genes are TRBV6-4 and TRBJ2-3; no reliable D call. With 1 base removed from V and 5 bases from J, the gap between germline ends came to 13 bases. CDR1 is MRHNA, CDR2 SNTAGT, per germline. The CDR3 spans 15 residues. The DNA of the CDR3 is TGTGCCAGCAGTGACTTAAAAAAGGACGAAGATACGCAGTATTTT. Residues: CASSDLKKDEDTQYF.

This clone showed up just once. The chain uses TRBV9 and TRBJ2-3, with D possibly being TRBD1 or TRBD2 (6 bases each). CDR1 and CDR2 from the germline V gene are SGDLS and YYNGEE. The CDR3 totals 16 residues. Trimming pared 0 bases from V and 3 bases from J, leaving 14 bases between. For the CDR3, the DNA is TGTGCCAGCAGCGTAGAGGAGGGGGGCCAGACAGATACGCAGTATTTT. Protein sequence: CASSVEEGGQTDTQYF.

The chain carries TRBV28 and TRBJ2-7, with D possibly TRBD1 on 6 matching bases. CDR3 size: 13 residues. The V gene's germline CDR1 is MDHEN and CDR2 SYDVKM. V was cut by 3 bases and J by 3 bases, with 9 bases left in between. The CDR3 nucleotides are TGTGCCAGCAGTTTGGACAGTCACTACGAGCAGTACTTC. Its translation: CASSLDSHYEQYF.

J is TRBJ1-5 and V is TRBV7-9, with no clear D. Germline values: CDR1 SEHNR, CDR2 FQNEAQ (reference sequence). With 5 bases removed from V and 5 bases from J, the gap between germline ends came to 7 bases. The CDR3 covers 12 residues. CDR3 DNA: TGTGCCAGCAGCCCGGTTGATCAGCCCCAGCATTTT. Protein product: CASSPVDQPQHF.

Points on this clone: The identical CDR3 is also encoded by other nucleotide sequences in the sample. V usage is TRBV11-2 and J usage is TRBJ2-7; the D is unclear. Per the germline V gene, CDR1 is SGHAT and CDR2 is FQNNGV. There are 12 residues in the CDR3. The V gene lost 4 bases and the J gene lost 2 bases, with 6 bases spanning the gap. CDR3 region: CASSSDTYEQYF. The CDR3 DNA reads as TGTGCCAGCAGCTCTGATACCTACGAGCAGTACTTC.

The V and J genes are TRBV7-9 and TRBJ2-7, with D possibly called TRBD1 or TRBD2 (5 bases each). Germline loops: CDR1 SEHNR, CDR2 FQNEAQ (reference sequence). V was clipped by 1 base and J by 3 bases, with 16 bases between them. The CDR3 spans 16 residues. Written as DNA, the CDR3 is TGTGCCAGCAGCTTAGGGCTGCAGGGAGACCTCTACGAGCAGTACTTC. Translated: CASSLGLQGDLYEQYF.

In this sample, this clone turned up once. The chain combines TRBV30 with TRBJ2-7, with TRBD1 matching over 9 bases. Germline assignment: CDR1 GTSNPN and CDR2 SVGIG (reference sequence). The CDR3 spans 15 residues. Germline trimming cut 2 bases from V and 4 bases from J; bases unmatched to any gene: 9. The CDR3 DNA sequence: TGTGCCTGGAGTCCACCGGGACAGGGACTATACGAGCAGTACTTC. Residues: CAWSPPGQGLYEQYF. Using reference TRBV30 and TRBJ2-7 for the parts outside the CDR3, the full variable domain is SQTIHQWPATLVQPVGSPLSLECTVEGTSNPNLYWYRQAAGRGLQLLFYSVGIGQISSEVPQNLSASRPQDRQFILSSKKLLLSDSGFYLCAWSPPGQGLYEQYFGPGTRLTVT.

CDR3 sequence reads: CASSAEQDLLNSPLHF. Written as DNA, the CDR3 is TGCGCCAGCAGCGCCGAACAGGACCTCCTAAATTCACCCCTCCACTTT. The genes are TRBV4-1 and TRBJ1-6; D might be TRBD1 (5 bases). The germline V gene encodes CDR1 MGHRA and CDR2 YSYEKL. There are 16 residues in the CDR3. Trimming left V 5 bases short and J 7 bases short, with 18 bases between.

The V gene is TRBV5-6, the J gene TRBJ1-1; D not certain. The CDR3 has 15 amino acids. Per germline, CDR1 SGHDT and CDR2 YYEEEE. Trimming took off 4 bases at V and 5 bases at J, with 18 bases between the two ends. The CDR3 DNA reads TGTGCCAGCAGCCTTCTATCCTGGGATGGGACTGAAGCTTTCTTT. It yields the protein CASSLLSWDGTEAFF.

The rearrangement joins TRBV10-3 to TRBJ2-5; the match to TRBD2 covers 12 bases. The V and J ends lost 10 bases and 1 base, in that order; junction bases with no gene match: 4. Germline V gives CDR1 ENHRY, CDR2 SYGVKD. The CDR3 has 14 amino acids. The CDR3 DNA follows: TGTGCCACCACTAGCGGGGGGTTCCAAGAGACCCAGTACTTC. Translation gives CATTSGGFQETQYF.